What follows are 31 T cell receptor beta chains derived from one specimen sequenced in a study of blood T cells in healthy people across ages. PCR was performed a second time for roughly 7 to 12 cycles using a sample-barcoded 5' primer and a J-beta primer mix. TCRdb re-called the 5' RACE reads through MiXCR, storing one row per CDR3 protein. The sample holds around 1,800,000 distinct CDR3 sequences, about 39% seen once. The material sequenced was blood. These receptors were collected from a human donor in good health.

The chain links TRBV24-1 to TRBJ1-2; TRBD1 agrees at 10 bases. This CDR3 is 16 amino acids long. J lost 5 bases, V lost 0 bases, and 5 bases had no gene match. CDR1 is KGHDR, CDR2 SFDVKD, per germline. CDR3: CATSDLHGTGVYGYTF. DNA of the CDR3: TGTGCCACCAGTGATTTGCATGGGACAGGGGTATATGGCTACACCTTC.

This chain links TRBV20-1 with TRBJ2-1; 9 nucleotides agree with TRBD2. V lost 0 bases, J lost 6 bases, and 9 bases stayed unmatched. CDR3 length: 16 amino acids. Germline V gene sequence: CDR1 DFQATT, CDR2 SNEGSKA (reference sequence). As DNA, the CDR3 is TGCAGTGCTAGAGATCCCTGGGCTAGCGGGGCCAATGAGCAGTTCTTC. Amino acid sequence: CSARDPWASGANEQFF.

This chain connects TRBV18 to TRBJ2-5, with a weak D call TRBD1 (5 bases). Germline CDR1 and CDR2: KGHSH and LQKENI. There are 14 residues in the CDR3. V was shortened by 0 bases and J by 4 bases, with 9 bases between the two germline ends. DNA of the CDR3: TGTGCCAGCTCACCACCTTCAGGGTTAGAGACCCAGTACTTC. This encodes CASSPPSGLETQYF.

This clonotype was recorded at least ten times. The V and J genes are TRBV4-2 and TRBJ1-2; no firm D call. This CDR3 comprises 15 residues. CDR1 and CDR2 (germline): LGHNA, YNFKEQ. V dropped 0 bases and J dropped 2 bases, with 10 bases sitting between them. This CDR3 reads CASSQEEPGNYGYTF. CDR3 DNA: TGTGCCAGCAGCCAAGAGGAACCGGGGAACTATGGCTACACCTTC.

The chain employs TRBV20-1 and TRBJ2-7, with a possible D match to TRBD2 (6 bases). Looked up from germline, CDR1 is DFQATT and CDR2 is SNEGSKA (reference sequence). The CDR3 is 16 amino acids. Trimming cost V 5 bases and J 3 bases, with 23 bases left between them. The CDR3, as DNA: TGCAGTGCTTCCCCCCGTGGTAGCGGCCATCACTACGAGCAGTACTTC. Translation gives CSASPRGSGHHYEQYF.

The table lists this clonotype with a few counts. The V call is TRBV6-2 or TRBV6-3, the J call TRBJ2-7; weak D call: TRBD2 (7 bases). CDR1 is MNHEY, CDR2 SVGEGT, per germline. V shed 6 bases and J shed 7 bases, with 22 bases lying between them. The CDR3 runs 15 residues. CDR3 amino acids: CASSRRAGAQGEQYF. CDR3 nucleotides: TGTGCCAGCAGCCGGCGGGCGGGGGCCCAAGGAGAGCAGTACTTC.

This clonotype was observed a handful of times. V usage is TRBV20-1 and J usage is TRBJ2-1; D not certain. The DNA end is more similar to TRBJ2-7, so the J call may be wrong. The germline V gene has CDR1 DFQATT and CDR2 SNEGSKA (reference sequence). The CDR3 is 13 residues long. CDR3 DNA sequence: TGCAGTGCTAGTCCAAGCTTAGGCGACGAGCAGTACTTC. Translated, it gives CSASPSLGDEQYF.

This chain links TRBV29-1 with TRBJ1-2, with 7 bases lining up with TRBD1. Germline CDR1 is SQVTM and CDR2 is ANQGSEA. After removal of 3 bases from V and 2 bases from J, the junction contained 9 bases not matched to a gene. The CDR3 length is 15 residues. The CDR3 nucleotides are TGCAGCGTTGACGTTATGGACAGGAGGAACTATGGCTACACCTTC. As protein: CSVDVMDRRNYGYTF.

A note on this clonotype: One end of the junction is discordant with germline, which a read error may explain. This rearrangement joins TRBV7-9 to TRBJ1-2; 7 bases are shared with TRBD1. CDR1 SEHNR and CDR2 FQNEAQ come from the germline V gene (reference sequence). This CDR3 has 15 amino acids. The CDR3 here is CAGSSPGTDGYGYTF. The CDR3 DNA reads TGTGCCGGCAGCTCACCCGGGACAGATGGTTATGGCTACACCTTC.

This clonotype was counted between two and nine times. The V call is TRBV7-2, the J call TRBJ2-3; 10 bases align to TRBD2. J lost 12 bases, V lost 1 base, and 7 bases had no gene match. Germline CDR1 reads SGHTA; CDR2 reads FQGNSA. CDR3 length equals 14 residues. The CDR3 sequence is CASSLERGGSKQYF. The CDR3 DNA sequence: TGTGCCAGCAGCTTAGAGCGGGGGGGCTCCAAACAGTATTTT. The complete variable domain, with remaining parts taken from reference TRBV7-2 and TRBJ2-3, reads GAGVSQSPSNKVTEKGKDVELRCDPISGHTALYWYRQSLGQGLEFLIYFQGNSAPDKSGLPSDRFSAERTGGSVSTLTIQRTQQEDSAVYLCASSLERGGSKQYFGPGTRLTVL.

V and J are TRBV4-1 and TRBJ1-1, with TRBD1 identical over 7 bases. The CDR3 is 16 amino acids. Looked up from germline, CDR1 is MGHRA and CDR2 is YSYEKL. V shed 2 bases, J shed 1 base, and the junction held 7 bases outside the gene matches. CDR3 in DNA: TGCGCCAGCAGCCAACTAAAACAGGGGCCGAACACTGAAGCTTTCTTT. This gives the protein CASSQLKQGPNTEAFF.

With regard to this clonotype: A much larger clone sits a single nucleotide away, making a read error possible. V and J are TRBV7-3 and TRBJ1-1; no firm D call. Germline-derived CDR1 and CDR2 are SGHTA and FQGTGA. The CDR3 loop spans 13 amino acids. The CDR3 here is CAGSMSPNTEAFF. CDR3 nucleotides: TGTGCCGGCAGTATGTCCCCGAACACTGAAGCTTTCTTT.

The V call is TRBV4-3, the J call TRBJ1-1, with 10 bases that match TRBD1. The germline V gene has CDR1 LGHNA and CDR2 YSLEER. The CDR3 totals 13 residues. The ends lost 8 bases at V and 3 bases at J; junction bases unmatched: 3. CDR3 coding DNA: TGCGCCAGCGGGACAGGGGATGACACTGAAGCTTTCTTT. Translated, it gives CASGTGDDTEAFF.

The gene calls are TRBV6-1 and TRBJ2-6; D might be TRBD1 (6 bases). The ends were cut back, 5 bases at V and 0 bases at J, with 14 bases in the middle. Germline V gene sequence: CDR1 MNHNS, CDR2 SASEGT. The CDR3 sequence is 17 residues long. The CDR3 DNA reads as TGTGCCAGCAGTATAGGGACATGTTACTCTGGGGCCAACGTCCTGACTTTC. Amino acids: CASSIGTCYSGANVLTF.

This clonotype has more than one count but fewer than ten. The CDR3 protein is CSARDLIRSGGVYEQYF. The CDR3 DNA reads TGCAGTGCTAGAGACCTAATAAGAAGCGGGGGAGTCTACGAGCAGTACTTC. The J gene is TRBJ2-5, the V gene TRBV20-1; 8 bases are shared with TRBD2. The J call may be mistaken, given a closer DNA end match to TRBJ2-7. The germline V gene has CDR1 DFQATT and CDR2 SNEGSKA (reference sequence). The CDR3 runs 17 residues.

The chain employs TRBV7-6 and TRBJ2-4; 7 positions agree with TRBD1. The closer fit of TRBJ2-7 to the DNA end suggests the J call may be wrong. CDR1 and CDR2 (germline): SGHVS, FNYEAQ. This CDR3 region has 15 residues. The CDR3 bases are TGTGCCAGCAGCTTAGCCGGGACAGATATCTACGAGCAGTACTTC. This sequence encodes CASSLAGTDIYEQYF.

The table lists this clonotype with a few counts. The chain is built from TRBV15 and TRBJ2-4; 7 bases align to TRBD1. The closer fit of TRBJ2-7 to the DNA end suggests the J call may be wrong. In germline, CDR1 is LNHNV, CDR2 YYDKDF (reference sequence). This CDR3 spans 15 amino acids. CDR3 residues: CATSRDLGTAYEQYF. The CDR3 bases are TGTGCCACCAGCAGAGATCTCGGGACAGCCTACGAGCAGTACTTC.

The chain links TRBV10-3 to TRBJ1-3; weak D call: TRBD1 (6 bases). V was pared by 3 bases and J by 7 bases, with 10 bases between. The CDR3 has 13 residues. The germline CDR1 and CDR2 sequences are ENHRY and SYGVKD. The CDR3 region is CAISEYRANTIYF. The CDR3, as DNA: TGTGCCATCAGTGAATACAGGGCGAACACCATATATTTT.

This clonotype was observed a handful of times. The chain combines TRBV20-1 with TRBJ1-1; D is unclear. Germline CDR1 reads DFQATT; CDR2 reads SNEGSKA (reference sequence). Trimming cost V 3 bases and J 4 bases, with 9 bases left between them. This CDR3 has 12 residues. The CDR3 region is CSASPGSTEAFF. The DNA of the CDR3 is TGCAGTGCTAGTCCGGGGAGCACTGAAGCTTTCTTT.

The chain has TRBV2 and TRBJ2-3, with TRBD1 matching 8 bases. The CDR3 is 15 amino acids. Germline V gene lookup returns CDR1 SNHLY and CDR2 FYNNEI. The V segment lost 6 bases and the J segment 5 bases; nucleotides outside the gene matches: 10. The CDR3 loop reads CASSLDRGWGDTQYF. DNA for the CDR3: TGTGCCAGCAGCCTTGACAGGGGATGGGGAGATACGCAGTATTTT.

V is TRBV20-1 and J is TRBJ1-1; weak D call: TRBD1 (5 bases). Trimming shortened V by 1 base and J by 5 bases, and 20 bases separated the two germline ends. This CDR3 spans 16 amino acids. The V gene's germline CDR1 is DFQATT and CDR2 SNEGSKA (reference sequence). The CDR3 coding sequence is TGCAGTGCTAGAGGGCCGATCGGCAGGGTGGATACTGAAGCTTTCTTT. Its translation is CSARGPIGRVDTEAFF.

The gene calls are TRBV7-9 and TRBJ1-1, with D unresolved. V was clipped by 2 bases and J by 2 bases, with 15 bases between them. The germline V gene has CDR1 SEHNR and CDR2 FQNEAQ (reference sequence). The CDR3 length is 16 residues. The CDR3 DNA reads TGTGCCAGCAGCTTAAGGTCCTCAGGCGAAAACACTGAAGCTTTCTTT. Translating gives CASSLRSSGENTEAFF. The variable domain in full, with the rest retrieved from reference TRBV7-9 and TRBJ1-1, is DTGVSQNPRHKITKRGQNVTFRCDPISEHNRLYWYRQTLGQGPEFLTYFQNEAQLEKSRLLSDRFSAERPKGSFSTLEIQRTEQGDSAMYLCASSLRSSGENTEAFFGQGTRLTVV.

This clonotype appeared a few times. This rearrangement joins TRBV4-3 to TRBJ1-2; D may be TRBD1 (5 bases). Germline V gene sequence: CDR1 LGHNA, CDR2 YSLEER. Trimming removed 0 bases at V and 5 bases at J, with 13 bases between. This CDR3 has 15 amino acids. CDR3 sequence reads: CASSQDRVGLYGYTF. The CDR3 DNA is TGCGCCAGCAGCCAAGATCGGGTGGGACTATATGGCTACACCTTC.

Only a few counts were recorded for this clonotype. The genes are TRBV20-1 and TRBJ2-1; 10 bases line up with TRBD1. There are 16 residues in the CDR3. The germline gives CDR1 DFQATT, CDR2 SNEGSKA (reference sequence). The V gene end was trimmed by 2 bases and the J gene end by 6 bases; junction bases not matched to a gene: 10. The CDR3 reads CSARPRGTGDSNEQFF. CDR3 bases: TGCAGTGCTAGACCCCGTGGGACAGGGGATTCCAATGAGCAGTTCTTC.

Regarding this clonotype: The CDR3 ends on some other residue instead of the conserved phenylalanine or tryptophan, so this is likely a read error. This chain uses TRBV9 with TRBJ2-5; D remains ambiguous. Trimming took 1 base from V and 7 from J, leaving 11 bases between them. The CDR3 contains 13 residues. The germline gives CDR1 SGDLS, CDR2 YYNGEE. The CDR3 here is CASSVPGSGTQYV. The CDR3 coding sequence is TGTGCCAGCAGCGTACCAGGCTCGGGGACCCAGTACGTC.

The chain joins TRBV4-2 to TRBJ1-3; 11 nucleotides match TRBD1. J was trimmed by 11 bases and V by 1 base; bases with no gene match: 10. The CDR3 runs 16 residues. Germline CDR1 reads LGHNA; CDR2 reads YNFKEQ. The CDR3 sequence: CASSQVVGQGAEAIYF. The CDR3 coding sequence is TGTGCCAGCAGCCAAGTCGTCGGACAGGGGGCAGAGGCCATATATTTT.

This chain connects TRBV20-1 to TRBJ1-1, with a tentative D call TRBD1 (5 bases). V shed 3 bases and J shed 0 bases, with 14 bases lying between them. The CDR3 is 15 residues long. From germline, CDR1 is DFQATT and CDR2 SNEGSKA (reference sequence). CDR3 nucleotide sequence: TGCAGTGCTAGGGGGGGTGTAATTATGAACACTGAAGCTTTCTTT. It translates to CSARGGVIMNTEAFF.

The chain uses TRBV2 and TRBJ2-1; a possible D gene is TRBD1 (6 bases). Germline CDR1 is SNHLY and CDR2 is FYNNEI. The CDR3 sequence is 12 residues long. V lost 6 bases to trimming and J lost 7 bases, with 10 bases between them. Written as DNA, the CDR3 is TGTGCCAGCAGACCCGACAGGAATGAGCAGTTCTTC. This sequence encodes CASRPDRNEQFF.

The CDR3 reads CASSDSSSTDTQYF. CDR3 bases: TGCGCCAGCAGCGACTCTTCTAGCACAGATACGCAGTATTTT. The chain couples TRBV5-1 to TRBJ2-3; D remains ambiguous. V shed 4 bases and J shed 0 bases, with 9 bases lying between them. Germline V gene sequence: CDR1 SGHRS, CDR2 YFSETQ. The CDR3 is made up of 14 amino acids. Full variable domain (outside the CDR3, taken from reference TRBV5-1 and TRBJ2-3): KAGVTQTPRYLIKTRGQQVTLSCSPISGHRSVSWYQQTPGQGLQFLFEYFSETQRNKGNFPGRFSGRQFSNSRSEMNVSTLELGDSALYLCASSDSSSTDTQYFGPGTRLTVL.

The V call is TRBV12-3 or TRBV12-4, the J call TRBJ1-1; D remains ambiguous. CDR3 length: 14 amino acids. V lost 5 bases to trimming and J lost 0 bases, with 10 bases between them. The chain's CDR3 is CASSPRHLNTEAFF. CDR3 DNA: TGTGCCAGCAGTCCCCGACACTTGAACACTGAAGCTTTCTTT.

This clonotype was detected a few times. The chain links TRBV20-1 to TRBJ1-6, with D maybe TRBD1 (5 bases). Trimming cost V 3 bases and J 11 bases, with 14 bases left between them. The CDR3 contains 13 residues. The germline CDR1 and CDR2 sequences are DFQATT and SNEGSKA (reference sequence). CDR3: CSARVVGTPPLHF. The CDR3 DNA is TGCAGTGCTAGGGTTGTCGGGACTCCACCCCTCCACTTT.